What follows is one TCR beta chain and its context. The V end was cut by 6 bases, the J end by 1 base, with 12 bases between. Germline V gives CDR1 LNHDA, CDR2 SQIVND (reference sequence). The CDR3 has 14 amino acids. The record originates from a study of blood T cell repertoires in COVID-19. For the study at large: Collection of acute and convalescent COVID-19 samples took place in the United States, Italy and Spain. Sources were T cells, B-cell-depleted T cells, or PBMCs; the material itself was cDNA or gDNA.

In the authors' workflow: For nucleated cells, counts were estimated from reference gene primer amplification. The assay was immunoSEQ multiplex PCR, and TCRdb's table has in-frame clones only and misses some. The DNA was the basis for D and trimming; V, J and clone size are from that table. The table lists some 100,000 clones, nearly 85% of them singletons. The sequencing input was peripheral blood. This TCR derives from a woman aged 45-65 years with acute or convalescent COVID-19. The V and J genes are TRBV19 and TRBJ2-5, with D hard to call. This CDR3 is CASSKQKFQETQYF. The CDR3 coding sequence is TGTGCCAGTAGCAAACAGAAGTTCCAAGAGACCCAGTACTTC.